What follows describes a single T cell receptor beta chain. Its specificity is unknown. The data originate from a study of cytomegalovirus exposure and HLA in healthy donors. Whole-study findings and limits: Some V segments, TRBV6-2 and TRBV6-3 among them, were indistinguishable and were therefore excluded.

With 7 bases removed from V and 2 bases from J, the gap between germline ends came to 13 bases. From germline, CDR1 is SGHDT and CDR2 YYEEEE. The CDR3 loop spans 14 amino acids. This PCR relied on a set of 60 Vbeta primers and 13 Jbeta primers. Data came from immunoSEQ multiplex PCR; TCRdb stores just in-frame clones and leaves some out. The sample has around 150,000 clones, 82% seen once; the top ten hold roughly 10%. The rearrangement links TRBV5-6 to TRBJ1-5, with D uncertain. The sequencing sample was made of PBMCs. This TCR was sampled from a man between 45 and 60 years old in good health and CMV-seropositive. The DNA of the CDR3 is TGTGCCAGCGGCACGGGAAACGGCAATCAGCCCCAGCATTTT. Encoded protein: CASGTGNGNQPQHF.